The clone carrying this T cell receptor (beta chain) was recorded many times. These data are taken from a study of spatial heterogeneity in lung cancer. TCRdb used MiXCR to reprocess the 5' RACE reads, holding one entry per CDR3 protein. The sample lists just under 45,000 distinct CDR3 sequences, 20% to 25% occurring once. Time point here: blood at routine non-recurrence follow-up after resection. V was pared by 10 bases and J by 3 bases, with 24 bases of the junction left unmatched. This CDR3 has 19 residues. The chain combines TRBV12-3 or TRBV12-4 with TRBJ2-5, with 9 bases lining up with TRBD2. The sequence was obtained from a female donor with early-stage non-small cell lung cancer. The sequencing here drew on PBMCs, taken at follow-up. The CDR3 region is CATQRGLATNFPTEETQYF. CDR3 DNA: TGTGCCACCCAGAGAGGACTAGCGACCAACTTCCCGACGGAAGAGACCCAGTACTTC.